This entry lists 7 T cell receptor beta chains sequenced from one sample in a study of blood T cell repertoires in COVID-19. Assay: immunoSEQ multiplex PCR; the TCRdb copy retains only in-frame clones and omits some. The sample holds about 200,000 clones, 80% seen once. The material sequenced was peripheral blood. These receptors came from a human donor in a cohort sampled during active COVID-19.

V usage is TRBV5-1 and J usage is TRBJ1-1, with 8 bases matching TRBD1. Germline V gene lookup returns CDR1 SGHRS and CDR2 YFSETQ. V shed 3 bases, J shed 7 bases, and the junction held 5 bases outside the gene matches. The CDR3 runs 13 residues. CDR3 DNA: TGCGCCAGCAGCTCGGGGACAGGTGGTGAAGCTTTCTTT. This codes for CASSSGTGGEAFF. Looking up the rest from reference TRBV5-1 and TRBJ1-1 gives the full variable domain: KAGVTQTPRYLIKTRGQQVTLSCSPISGHRSVSWYQQTPGQGLQFLFEYFSETQRNKGNFPGRFSGRQFSNSRSEMNVSTLELGDSALYLCASSSGTGGEAFFGQGTRLTVV.

This clone came up a few times. The chain links TRBV11-3 to TRBJ2-2; D gene ambiguous. Germline V gives CDR1 SGHNT, CDR2 YENEEA. This CDR3 contains 15 residues. V gave up 3 bases and J gave up 3 bases, with 11 bases separating them. CDR3 bases: TGTGCCAGCAGCTTTTCCGGTGCGGACACCGGGGAGCTGTTTTTT. Residues: CASSFSGADTGELFF. Variable domain in full (rest from reference TRBV11-3 and TRBJ2-2): EAGVVQSPRYKIIEKKQPVAFWCNPISGHNTLYWYLQNLGQGPELLIRYENEEAVDDSQLPKDRFSAERLKGVDSTLKIQPAELGDSAVYLCASSFSGADTGELFFGEGSRLTVL.

The J gene is TRBJ2-1, the V gene TRBV18, with 8 nucleotides matching TRBD2. V shed 3 bases and J 6 bases; nucleotides not matched to a gene: 7. In germline, CDR1 is KGHSH, CDR2 LQKENI. CDR3 length equals 15 residues. CDR3 sequence: CASSPGLGLRNEQFF. CDR3 nucleotides: TGTGCCAGCTCACCGGGACTAGGTCTTCGCAATGAGCAGTTCTTC.

In this sample, this clone turned up a few times. J is TRBJ1-2 and V is TRBV5-6, with TRBD1 identical over 8 bases. Germline CDR1 is SGHDT and CDR2 is YYEEEE. The CDR3 spans 15 residues. V lost 2 bases, J lost 4 bases, and 7 bases stayed unmatched. The CDR3 region has the DNA TGTGCCAGCAGCTTCTTTGGGGACAGGCTCTATGGCTACACCTTC. It yields the protein CASSFFGDRLYGYTF.

The V gene is TRBV7-9, the J gene TRBJ2-3; the match to TRBD2 covers 7 bases. Trimming at V came to 3 bases and at J to 3 bases, leaving 6 bases not matched to a gene. The CDR3 has 15 residues. From germline, CDR1 is SEHNR and CDR2 FQNEAQ (reference sequence). CDR3 in amino acids: CASSLEGGPTDTQYF. CDR3 DNA: TGTGCCAGCAGCTTGGAGGGAGGGCCGACAGATACGCAGTATTTT.

The chain employs TRBV2 and TRBJ1-4; D uncertain. The germline V gene encodes CDR1 SNHLY and CDR2 FYNNEI. The ends were cut back, 8 bases at V and 10 bases at J, with 17 bases in the middle. The CDR3 consists of 13 residues. The CDR3 loop reads CASCRAQEGKLFF. CDR3 DNA sequence: TGTGCCAGCTGCCGGGCCCAAGAGGGAAAACTGTTTTTT. Variable domain in full (rest from reference TRBV2 and TRBJ1-4): EPEVTQTPSHQVTQMGQEVILRCVPISNHLYFYWYRQILGQKVEFLVSFYNNEISEKSEIFDDQFSVERPDGSNFTLKIRSTKLEDSAMYFCASCRAQEGKLFFGSGTQLSVL.

The chain links TRBV6-2 or TRBV6-3 to TRBJ1-4, with D possibly being TRBD1 (5 bases). Per germline, CDR1 MNHEY and CDR2 SVGEGT. The CDR3 runs to 17 residues. V was cut by 2 bases and J by 8 bases, with 21 bases left in between. Here the CDR3 DNA reads TGTGCCAGCAGTTACCCGGTTCGAGGCAGGGAGGACGAAAAACTGTTTTTT. It codes for CASSYPVRGREDEKLFF.